This record concerns one T cell receptor beta chain sequence. A read error is the likely source, as a far larger clone sits one nucleotide away. The library was built from about 400 ng RNA with molecular barcoded adaptors for alpha/delta and beta/gamma chains. MiXCR, run by TCRdb on the reads, gives a single entry per CDR3 protein. The repertoire holds about 38,000 distinct CDR3 sequences, with 14% as singletons. The sample originates from a study of read filtering for tumor transcriptome and immune sequencing. The wider study: Revised staging placed eight or nine patients in R-ISS I, around 15 in II, more than five in III.

The CDR3 consists of 15 residues. Germline lookup yields CDR1 SGHTA and CDR2 FQGNSA. With 5 bases removed from V and 6 bases from J, the gap between germline ends came to 19 bases. Sequencing was performed on a population of CD138-negative cells sorted from bone marrow. The chain links TRBV7-2 to TRBJ1-1; D gene ambiguous. The sequence was collected from a donor aged 40 or over with multiple myeloma. CDR3 protein: CASSPHGIFRAEAFF. The CDR3 region has the DNA TGTGCCAGCAGCCCTCATGGTATTTTTCGCGCTGAAGCTTTCTTT.